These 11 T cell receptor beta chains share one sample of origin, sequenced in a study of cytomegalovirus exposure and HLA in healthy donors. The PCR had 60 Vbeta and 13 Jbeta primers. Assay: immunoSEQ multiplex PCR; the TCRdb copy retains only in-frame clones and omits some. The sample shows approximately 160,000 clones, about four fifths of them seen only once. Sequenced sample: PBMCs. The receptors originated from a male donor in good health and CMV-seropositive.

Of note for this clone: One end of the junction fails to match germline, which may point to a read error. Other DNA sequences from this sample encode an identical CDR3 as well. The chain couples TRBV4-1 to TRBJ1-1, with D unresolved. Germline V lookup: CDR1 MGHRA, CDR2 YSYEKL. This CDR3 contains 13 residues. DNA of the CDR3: TGCGCCAGCAGCCAAGGGGAGCGAGCTGAGGCTTTCTTT. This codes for CASSQGERAEAFF.

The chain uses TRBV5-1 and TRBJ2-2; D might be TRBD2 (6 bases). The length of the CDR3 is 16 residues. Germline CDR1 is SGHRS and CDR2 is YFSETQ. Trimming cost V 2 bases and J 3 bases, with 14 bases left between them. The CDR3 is CASSFRDGSYTGELFF. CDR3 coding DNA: TGCGCCAGCAGCTTCCGGGACGGGAGTTACACCGGGGAGCTGTTTTTT. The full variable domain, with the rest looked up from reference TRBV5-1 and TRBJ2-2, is KAGVTQTPRYLIKTRGQQVTLSCSPISGHRSVSWYQQTPGQGLQFLFEYFSETQRNKGNFPGRFSGRQFSNSRSEMNVSTLELGDSALYLCASSFRDGSYTGELFFGEGSRLTVL.

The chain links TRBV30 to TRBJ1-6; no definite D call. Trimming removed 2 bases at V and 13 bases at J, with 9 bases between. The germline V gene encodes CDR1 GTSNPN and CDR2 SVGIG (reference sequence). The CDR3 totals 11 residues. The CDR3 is CAWSSGVPLHF. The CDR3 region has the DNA TGTGCCTGGAGTTCGGGAGTGCCCCTCCACTTT.

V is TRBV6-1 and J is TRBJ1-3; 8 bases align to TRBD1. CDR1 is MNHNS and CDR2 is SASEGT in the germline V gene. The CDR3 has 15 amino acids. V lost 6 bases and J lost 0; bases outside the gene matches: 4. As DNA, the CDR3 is TGTGCCAGCAGGGACGACAGGGGCTCTGGAAACACCATATATTTT. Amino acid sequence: CASRDDRGSGNTIYF.

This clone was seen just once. CDR3 DNA sequence: TGCGCCAGCAGCCAAGTCCGGGACAGGTTAGATACGCAGTATTTT. This encodes CASSQVRDRLDTQYF. This rearrangement joins TRBV4-1 to TRBJ2-3, with TRBD1 matching over 8 bases. The J segment lost 5 bases and the V segment lost 1 base, leaving 5 bases of the junction unmatched. Germline CDR1 MGHRA, CDR2 YSYEKL. The CDR3 consists of 15 residues.

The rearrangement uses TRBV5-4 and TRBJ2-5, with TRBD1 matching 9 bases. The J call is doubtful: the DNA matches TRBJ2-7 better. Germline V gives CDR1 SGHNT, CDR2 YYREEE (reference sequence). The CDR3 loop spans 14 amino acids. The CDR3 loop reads CASSSPGQGYEQYF. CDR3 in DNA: TGTGCCAGCAGCTCCCCGGGACAGGGCTACGAGCAGTACTTC.

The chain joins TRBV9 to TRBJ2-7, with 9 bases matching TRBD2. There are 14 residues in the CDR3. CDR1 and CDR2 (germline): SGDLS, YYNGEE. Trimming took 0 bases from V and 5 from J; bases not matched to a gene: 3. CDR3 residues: CASSVGGTSNEQYF. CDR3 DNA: TGTGCCAGCAGCGTAGGTGGGACTAGCAACGAGCAGTACTTC.

The CDR3 DNA sequence: TGTGCCAGCAGACCGCCTGAGCGGGGGGACAATACGCAGTATTTT. Amino acid sequence: CASRPPERGDNTQYF. The gene calls are TRBV6-6 and TRBJ2-3; 9 bases are a match to TRBD2. Per the germline V gene, CDR1 is MNHNY and CDR2 is SVGAGI (reference sequence). The trim removed 6 bases at V and 7 bases at J, leaving 11 bases unmatched. The CDR3 is made up of 15 amino acids.

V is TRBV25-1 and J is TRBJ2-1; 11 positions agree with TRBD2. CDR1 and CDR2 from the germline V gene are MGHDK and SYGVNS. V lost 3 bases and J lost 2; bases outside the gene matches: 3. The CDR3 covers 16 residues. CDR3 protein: CASSDLAGGAYNEQFF. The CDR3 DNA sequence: TGTGCCAGCAGTGATCTAGCGGGGGGCGCCTACAATGAGCAGTTCTTC.

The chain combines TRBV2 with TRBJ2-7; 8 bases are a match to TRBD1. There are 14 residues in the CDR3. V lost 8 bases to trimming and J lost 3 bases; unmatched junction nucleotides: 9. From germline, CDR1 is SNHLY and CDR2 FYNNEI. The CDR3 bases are TGTGCCAGCTTAGGGAGACAGGGGAACTACGAGCAGTACTTC. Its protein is CASLGRQGNYEQYF. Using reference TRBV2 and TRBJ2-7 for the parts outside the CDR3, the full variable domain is EPEVTQTPSHQVTQMGQEVILRCVPISNHLYFYWYRQILGQKVEFLVSFYNNEISEKSEIFDDQFSVERPDGSNFTLKIRSTKLEDSAMYFCASLGRQGNYEQYFGPGTRLTVT.

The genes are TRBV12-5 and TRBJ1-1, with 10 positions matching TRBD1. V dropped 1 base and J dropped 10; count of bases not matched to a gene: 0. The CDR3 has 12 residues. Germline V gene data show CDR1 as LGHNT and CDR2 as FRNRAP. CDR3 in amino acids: CASGLGDRGAFF. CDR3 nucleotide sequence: TGTGCTAGTGGTTTGGGGGACAGGGGAGCTTTCTTT.